This TCR beta chain was retrieved from a study of T cell changes during pregnancy in multiple sclerosis. V shed 4 bases and J shed 10 bases, with 11 bases lying between them. Germline V lookup: CDR1 LNHDA, CDR2 SQIVND (reference sequence). The CDR3 length is 13 residues. Profiled with immunoSEQ multiplex PCR; TCRdb holds only in-frame clones, not every one. Here the sample spans under 55,000 clones, 91% being singletons. This specimen was CD8+ T cells from peripheral blood mononuclear cells, taken after pregnancy. The clonotype comes from a female donor with multiple sclerosis, enrolled in a pregnancy study. The V call is TRBV19, the J call TRBJ1-6; TRBD1 might be the D (6 bases). For the CDR3, the DNA is TGTGCCAGTAGTACCAGGGGAGGGTCACCCCTCCACTTT. It yields the protein CASSTRGGSPLHF.